What follows are 15 T cell receptor beta chains derived from one specimen sequenced in a study of control samples from healthy donors and cancer patients. Only in-frame clones appear in the TCRdb table, and some are missing; sequencing was by immunoSEQ multiplex PCR. The sample has 35,000 to 50,000 clones, around 87% seen once. Material for sequencing was PBMCs. Every receptor here comes from a woman between 55 and 75 years old with lung cancer.

This clone was recorded a few times. The J gene is TRBJ2-7, the V gene TRBV18; D is tentatively TRBD1 or TRBD2 (5 bases each). V was cut by 6 bases and J by 3 bases, with 12 bases left in between. The CDR3 spans 13 residues. CDR1 KGHSH and CDR2 LQKENI come from the germline V gene. CDR3 sequence: CASSPGTGYEQYF. The CDR3, as DNA: TGTGCCAGCTCCCCCGGGACGGGCTACGAGCAGTACTTC.

The chain links TRBV6-5 to TRBJ2-3; a possible D gene is TRBD2 (6 bases). CDR1 is MNHEY, CDR2 SVGAGI, per germline. The CDR3 length is 15 residues. The V and J ends lost 8 bases and 3 bases respectively, with 18 bases between them. CDR3 sequence reads: CASPPTEGSTDTQYF. As DNA, the CDR3 is TGTGCCAGCCCACCGACGGAGGGTTCTACAGATACGCAGTATTTT.

This rearrangement joins TRBV7-9 to TRBJ1-4; TRBD1 might be the D (5 bases). V lost 2 bases to trimming and J lost 7 bases, with 17 bases between them. Germline V gives CDR1 SEHNR, CDR2 FQNEAQ (reference sequence). The CDR3 sequence is 16 residues long. The CDR3 reads CASSLFLRSGGEKLFF. Here the CDR3 DNA reads TGTGCCAGCAGCTTATTCCTCAGGAGCGGGGGTGAAAAACTGTTTTTT.

The chain combines TRBV7-2 with TRBJ2-7, with TRBD2 identical over 13 bases. The germline gives CDR1 SGHTA, CDR2 FQGNSA. This CDR3 has 19 residues. Trimming took 5 bases from V and 1 from J; bases not matched to a gene: 14. This chain's CDR3 is CASSPFVSPGLAGSYEQYF. CDR3 in DNA: TGTGCCAGCAGCCCCTTTGTTTCGCCGGGACTAGCGGGATCCTACGAGCAGTACTTC.

This chain's CDR3 is CASSIRGGNTEAFF. The CDR3 DNA reads TGTGCCAGTAGTATCCGGGGAGGGAACACTGAAGCTTTCTTT. The V gene is TRBV19, the J gene TRBJ1-1, with D unclear. Germline CDR1 and CDR2: LNHDA and SQIVND (reference sequence). The V end lost 3 bases, the J end lost 1 base, and 9 bases lay between the germline ends. The CDR3 totals 14 residues.

CDR3 in amino acids: CASSFGTASYNSPLHF. CDR3 in DNA: TGTGCCAGCAGTTTCGGAACGGCTTCCTATAATTCACCCCTCCACTTT. The chain links TRBV28 to TRBJ1-6, with D uncertain. The CDR3 extends over 16 amino acids. Between the trimmed V and J ends, which lost 3 bases and 1 base, there was a span of 10 bases. Germline values: CDR1 MDHEN, CDR2 SYDVKM.

This chain links TRBV4-3 with TRBJ2-5; TRBD1 agrees at 7 bases. The germline V gene encodes CDR1 LGHNA and CDR2 YSLEER. With 1 base clipped from V and 3 bases from J, the junction kept 8 bases outside the gene matches. This CDR3 comprises 16 residues. CDR3 amino acids: CASSQARDSLEETQYF. The CDR3 DNA sequence: TGCGCCAGCAGCCAAGCCCGGGACAGTTTAGAAGAGACCCAGTACTTC.

This clone was seen only once. The rearrangement uses TRBV28 and TRBJ2-7; TRBD2 matches 10 bases. The CDR3 is made up of 15 amino acids. With 6 bases clipped from V and 1 base from J, the junction kept 6 bases outside the gene matches. Germline CDR1 reads MDHEN; CDR2 reads SYDVKM. CDR3 DNA sequence: TGTGCCAGCAGACTCCTAGCGGGAGTATCCTACGAGCAGTACTTC. It encodes CASRLLAGVSYEQYF.

This sequence joins TRBV10-1 and TRBJ2-7; 14 nucleotides align to TRBD2. This CDR3 spans 16 amino acids. CDR1 and CDR2 (germline): WNHNN, SYGVQD (reference sequence). V trimming: 3 bases; J trimming: 0 bases; junction bases outside the gene matches: 1. The CDR3 is CASSDGTSGSSYEQYF. The CDR3 DNA sequence: TGCGCCAGCAGTGATGGGACTAGCGGGAGCTCCTACGAGCAGTACTTC.

In nucleotides, the CDR3 is TGTGCCAGCAGCTTAGAGGGGGCAAACACTGAAGCTTTCTTT. Its protein is CASSLEGANTEAFF. The chain carries TRBV11-3 and TRBJ1-1; possibly TRBD1 for D (6 bases). V lost 0 bases and J 2 bases, leaving 7 bases between the germline ends. Per the germline V gene, CDR1 is SGHNT and CDR2 is YENEEA. The CDR3 is 14 amino acids.

The chain carries TRBV3-1 (or the pseudogene TRBV3-2) and TRBJ2-5; 12 bases match TRBD2. CDR3 length: 16 residues. The V segment lost 4 bases and the J segment 6 bases; nucleotides outside the gene matches: 9. Germline values: CDR1 LGHDT, CDR2 YNNKEL (reference sequence). The CDR3 DNA follows: TGTGCCAGCAGCCCCCGGACTAGCGGGACCTTACAGACCCAGTACTTC. Protein: CASSPRTSGTLQTQYF.

V usage is TRBV27 and J usage is TRBJ1-1, with TRBD1 matching 7 bases. Germline lookup yields CDR1 MNHEY and CDR2 SMNVEV (reference sequence). V lost 6 bases, J lost 5 bases, and 9 bases stayed unmatched. The CDR3 spans 14 residues. CDR3 sequence: CASRGDTGVTEAFF. CDR3 bases: TGTGCCAGCAGGGGCGACACAGGGGTTACTGAAGCTTTCTTT.

The V and J genes are TRBV10-1 and TRBJ1-4; the D gene is possibly TRBD1 (5 bases). This CDR3 is built from 14 residues. V lost 6 bases and J lost 7, with 15 bases in between. Germline V gives CDR1 WNHNN, CDR2 SYGVQD (reference sequence). CDR3 region: CASRVGEKSEKLFF. As DNA, the CDR3 is TGCGCCAGCAGGGTAGGGGAGAAGAGTGAAAAACTGTTTTTT.

This chain links TRBV5-1 with TRBJ2-3, with D possibly TRBD1 on 6 matching bases. The germline V gene encodes CDR1 SGHRS and CDR2 YFSETQ. The CDR3 is made up of 15 amino acids. V dropped 1 base and J dropped 4 bases, with 13 bases sitting between them. In DNA, the CDR3 is TGCGCCAGCAGCTTGACAGGGATCTTCGCAGATACGCAGTATTTT. Translating gives CASSLTGIFADTQYF.

The V and J genes are TRBV29-1 and TRBJ1-2, with D unresolved. There are 10 residues in the CDR3. CDR1 and CDR2 (germline): SQVTM, ANQGSEA. V lost 0 bases and J 6 bases, leaving 2 bases between the germline ends. Here the CDR3 reads CSVEEDGYTF. The CDR3 nucleotides are TGCAGCGTTGAAGAAGATGGCTACACCTTC.